This TCR beta chain was identified during a study of blood T cells in healthy people across ages. A J-beta primer mix and a sample-barcoded 5' primer were used in a second PCR of about 7 to 12 cycles. All samples yielded 3 million or more CDR3-containing paired-end reads. One entry per CDR3 protein results from TCRdb running MiXCR on the 5' RACE reads. Among about 1.5 million distinct CDR3 sequences listed, 42% were seen once. The specimen was blood. The sequence derives from a woman between 18 and 29 years old in good health.

In nucleotides, the CDR3 is TGCAGCGTTTCTCTAGCGGGGGGCCGAAGGGTAAATGAGCAGTTCTTC. Translation: CSVSLAGGRRVNEQFF. The rearrangement joins TRBV29-1 to TRBJ2-1; 11 positions match TRBD2. The CDR3 sequence is 16 residues long. V lost 5 bases, J lost 7 bases, and 13 bases stayed unmatched. CDR1 is SQVTM and CDR2 is ANQGSEA in the germline V gene.